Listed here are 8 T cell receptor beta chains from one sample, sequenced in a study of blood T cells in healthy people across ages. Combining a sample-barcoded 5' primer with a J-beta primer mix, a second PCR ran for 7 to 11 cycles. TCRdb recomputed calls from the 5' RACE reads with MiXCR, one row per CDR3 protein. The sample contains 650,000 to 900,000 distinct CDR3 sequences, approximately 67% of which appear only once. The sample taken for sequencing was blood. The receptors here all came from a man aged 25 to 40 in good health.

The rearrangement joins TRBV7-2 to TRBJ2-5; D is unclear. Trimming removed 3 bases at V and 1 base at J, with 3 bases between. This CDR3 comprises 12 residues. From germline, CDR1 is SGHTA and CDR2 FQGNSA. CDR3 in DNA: TGTGCCAGCAGCTTCTTCCAAGAGACCCAGTACTTC. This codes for CASSFFQETQYF.

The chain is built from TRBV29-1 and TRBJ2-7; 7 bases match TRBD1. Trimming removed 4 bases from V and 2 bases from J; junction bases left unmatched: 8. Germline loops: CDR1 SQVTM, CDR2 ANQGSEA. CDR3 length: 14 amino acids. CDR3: CSVGEGATTYEQYF. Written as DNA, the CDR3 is TGCAGCGTTGGTGAGGGGGCGACTACCTACGAGCAGTACTTC.

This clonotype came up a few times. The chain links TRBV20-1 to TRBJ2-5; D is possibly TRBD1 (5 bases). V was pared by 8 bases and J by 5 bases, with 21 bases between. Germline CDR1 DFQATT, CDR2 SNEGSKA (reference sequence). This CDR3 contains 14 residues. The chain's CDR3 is CSPLLGQAEETQYF. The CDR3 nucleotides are TGCAGTCCATTATTGGGGCAGGCCGAGGAGACCCAGTACTTC.

This CDR3 reads CASSLRGVPYNEQFF. CDR3 bases: TGTGCCAGCAGCCTAAGGGGGGTCCCCTACAATGAGCAGTTCTTC. V gene TRBV28 combines with J gene TRBJ2-1; the D call may be TRBD1 or TRBD2 (6 bases each). The CDR3 is 15 residues long. CDR1 MDHEN and CDR2 SYDVKM come from the germline V gene. V shed 6 bases and J shed 2 bases, with 14 bases lying between them.

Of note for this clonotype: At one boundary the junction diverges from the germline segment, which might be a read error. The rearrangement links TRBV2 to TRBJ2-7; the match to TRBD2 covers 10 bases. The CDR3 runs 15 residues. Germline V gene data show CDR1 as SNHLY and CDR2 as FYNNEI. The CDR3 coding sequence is TGCGCCAGCAGTGCTGGGGGACTAGCGTCGCGGGAGCAGTACTTC. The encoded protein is CASSAGGLASREQYF.

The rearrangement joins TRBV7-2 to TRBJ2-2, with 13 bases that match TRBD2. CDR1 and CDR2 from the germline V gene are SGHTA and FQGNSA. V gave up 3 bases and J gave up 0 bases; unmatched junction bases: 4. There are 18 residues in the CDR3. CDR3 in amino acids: CASSLTSGGQPNTGELFF. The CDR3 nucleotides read TGTGCCAGCAGCTTGACTAGCGGGGGGCAGCCGAACACCGGGGAGCTGTTTTTT.

DNA for the CDR3: TGTGCCAGCAGGCCTAGCGGGGCCGCCTACAATGAGCAGTTCTTC. Translation: CASRPSGAAYNEQFF. The chain is built from TRBV7-9 and TRBJ2-1; 9 nucleotides agree with TRBD2. Germline CDR1 and CDR2: SEHNR and FQNEAQ (reference sequence). The CDR3 runs 15 residues. After removal of 6 bases from V and 2 bases from J, the junction contained 5 bases not matched to a gene.

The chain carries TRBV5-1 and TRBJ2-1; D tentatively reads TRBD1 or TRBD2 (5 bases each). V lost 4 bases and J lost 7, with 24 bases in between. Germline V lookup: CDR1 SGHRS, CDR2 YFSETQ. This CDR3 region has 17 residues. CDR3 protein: CASSRVPGPKSGNEQFF. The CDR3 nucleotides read TGCGCCAGCAGCAGGGTACCGGGACCCAAGTCGGGGAATGAGCAGTTCTTC.